The 6 T cell receptor beta chains below all came from one sample that was sequenced in a study of OX40 agonist ivuxolimab in advanced cancers. Sequencing used immunoSEQ multiplex PCR; TCRdb keeps in-frame clones, though not all of them. The sample yields 40,000 to 45,000 clones, roughly 84% seen once. Sequenced material: CD4+ or CD8+ T cells sorted from blood, taken in a trial of the OX40 agonist ivuxolimab. These TCRs come from an adult with an advanced solid tumor such as melanoma, head and neck, liver or kidney cancer.

The chain couples TRBV4-2 to TRBJ1-5; unclear D gene. The CDR3 consists of 14 residues. Germline CDR1 LGHNA, CDR2 YNFKEQ. V lost 0 bases and J 4 bases, leaving 7 bases between the germline ends. The CDR3 DNA follows: TGTGCCAGCAGCCAAGATCCCAATAATCAGCCCCAGCATTTT. Translating it yields CASSQDPNNQPQHF.

The gene calls are TRBV27 and TRBJ2-1; D may be TRBD1 (5 bases). The CDR3 covers 12 residues. Trimming stripped 4 bases from V and 6 bases from J, with 7 bases between. CDR1 and CDR2 from the germline V gene are MNHEY and SMNVEV (reference sequence). CDR3 in amino acids: CASSWGGNEQFF. The CDR3 DNA follows: TGTGCCAGCAGTTGGGGCGGCAATGAGCAGTTCTTC.

The rearrangement uses TRBV9 and TRBJ1-1; maybe TRBD1 (6 bases). Germline V gene sequence: CDR1 SGDLS, CDR2 YYNGEE. With 0 bases removed from V and 5 bases from J, the gap between germline ends came to 8 bases. This CDR3 has 13 amino acids. CDR3 in amino acids: CASSVGQATEAFF. The CDR3 DNA is TGTGCCAGCAGCGTAGGACAGGCGACTGAAGCTTTCTTT.

This clone was seen a few times. The rearrangement uses TRBV2 and TRBJ1-6; D is ambiguous. The V gene lost 6 bases and the J gene lost 8 bases, with 5 bases spanning the gap. Germline loops: CDR1 SNHLY, CDR2 FYNNEI. The CDR3 has 11 amino acids. The CDR3 spells CASSQDSPLHF. CDR3 coding DNA: TGTGCCAGCAGCCAAGATTCACCCCTCCACTTT.

V is TRBV4-3 and J is TRBJ1-1, with unresolved D. V lost 3 bases and J 0 bases, leaving 8 bases between the germline ends. This CDR3 is built from 14 residues. Per the germline V gene, CDR1 is LGHNA and CDR2 is YSLEER. The CDR3 DNA reads as TGCGCCAGCAGCCATGTTACACTGAACACTGAAGCTTTCTTT. Translation: CASSHVTLNTEAFF.

This rearrangement joins TRBV6-1 to TRBJ2-1; 7 bases map to TRBD2. Germline CDR1 reads MNHNS; CDR2 reads SASEGT. The CDR3 consists of 16 residues. Germline trimming cut 4 bases from V and 0 bases from J; bases unmatched to any gene: 6. Here the CDR3 DNA reads TGTGCCAGCAGTGGGAACGGGGGGAGCTCCTACAATGAGCAGTTCTTC. Protein product: CASSGNGGSSYNEQFF.